Below, 15 T cell receptor beta chains from the same sample are listed, as sequenced in a study of Ad26.COV2.S vaccination and SARS-CoV-2 variants. The repertoire was sequenced with immunoSEQ multiplex PCR; TCRdb's copy has only in-frame clones and lacks some. The table shows about 400,000 clones, with 75% to 90% occurring only once. The treatment denotes: about 20 received Ad26.COV2.S at low or high dose, single or two shots; roughly five received placebo; per-sample allocation not given. Sampling was done on day 63 after the first vaccine or placebo injection. The sequences come from peripheral blood, collected in a trial of Ad26.COV2.S vaccine versus placebo. These receptors were obtained from a person between 18 and 59 years old who received the Ad26.COV2.S COVID-19 vaccine or a placebo.

This chain uses TRBV4-3 with TRBJ2-7, with D perhaps matching TRBD2 (7 bases). The CDR3 is 16 residues long. The germline V and J ends were trimmed by 0 bases and 5 bases, with 17 bases remaining between them. Germline V CDR1 and CDR2: LGHNA, YSLEER. The CDR3 DNA reads TGCGCCAGCAGCCAAGATTGGGGGGGGGCCTCTGACGAGCAGTACTTC. Its translation is CASSQDWGGASDEQYF.

The CDR3 is CASSIGQGTYEQYF. Written as DNA, the CDR3 is TGCGCCAGCAGCATCGGACAGGGAACCTACGAGCAGTACTTC. The chain couples TRBV5-1 to TRBJ2-7, with TRBD1 matching over 8 bases. This CDR3 is 14 amino acids long. The V and J ends lost 4 bases and 2 bases, in that order; junction bases with no gene match: 5. Per germline, CDR1 SGHRS and CDR2 YFSETQ.

The rearrangement links TRBV12-5 to TRBJ2-5, with 8 bases fitting TRBD1. The J segment lost 5 bases and the V segment lost 5 bases, leaving 7 bases of the junction unmatched. The CDR3 consists of 14 residues. CDR1 and CDR2 from the germline V gene are LGHNT and FRNRAP. The CDR3 DNA reads as TGTGCTAGTGGTCAAGACAGGGGTTGGGAGACCCAGTACTTC. Its protein is CASGQDRGWETQYF.

The chain couples TRBV5-1 to TRBJ2-5, with 15 bases fitting TRBD2. The CDR3 extends over 16 amino acids. From germline, CDR1 is SGHRS and CDR2 YFSETQ. Trimming cost V 4 bases and J 5 bases; bases outside gene matches: 6. In DNA form, the CDR3 reads TGCGCCAGCAGCCCCGGACTAGCGGGGGGGGAGGAGACCCAGTACTTC. Its protein is CASSPGLAGGEETQYF. The full variable domain, completed using reference TRBV5-1 and TRBJ2-5, is KAGVTQTPRYLIKTRGQQVTLSCSPISGHRSVSWYQQTPGQGLQFLFEYFSETQRNKGNFPGRFSGRQFSNSRSEMNVSTLELGDSALYLCASSPGLAGGEETQYFGPGTRLLVL.

This rearrangement joins TRBV29-1 to TRBJ1-2; D is ambiguous. CDR1 is SQVTM, CDR2 ANQGSEA, per germline. Trimming took 4 bases from V and 2 from J, leaving 8 bases between them. CDR3 length: 12 residues. DNA of the CDR3: TGCAGCGTTGTATTAGGGAACTATGGCTACACCTTC. Translation: CSVVLGNYGYTF.

The chain joins TRBV18 to TRBJ1-4, with a possible D match to TRBD1 (5 bases). Germline values: CDR1 KGHSH, CDR2 LQKENI. V was trimmed by 0 bases and J by 7 bases, leaving 9 bases between them. The CDR3 contains 14 residues. CDR3 in DNA: TGTGCCAGCTCACCACCGGGGCGGGGTGAAAAACTGTTTTTT. It yields the protein CASSPPGRGEKLFF.

This sequence joins TRBV3-1 (or the pseudogene TRBV3-2) and TRBJ1-1; possibly TRBD1 for D (5 bases). Deletions cut 1 base from V and 4 bases from J, with 10 bases between. From germline, CDR1 is LGHDT and CDR2 YNNKEL (reference sequence). The CDR3 runs to 14 residues. The CDR3 nucleotides read TGTGCCAGCAGCCAAGTGGCGGGGGGCACTGAAGCTTTCTTT. Protein sequence: CASSQVAGGTEAFF.

This clone was seen only a few times. V gene TRBV12-3 or TRBV12-4 combines with J gene TRBJ2-7; 7 nucleotides match TRBD1. The CDR3 runs 13 residues. The V gene end was trimmed by 5 bases and the J gene end by 3 bases; junction bases not matched to a gene: 4. The CDR3 DNA sequence: TGTGCCAGCAGTCCCCGGGACAGCTACGAGCAGTACTTC. It yields the protein CASSPRDSYEQYF.

The chain's CDR3 is CASREQVTGELFF. The CDR3 bases are TGTGCCAGCAGGGAACAGGTGACCGGGGAGCTGTTTTTT. This chain connects TRBV12-3 or TRBV12-4 to TRBJ2-2; possibly TRBD1 for D (5 bases). The CDR3 is 13 amino acids. V was trimmed by 6 bases and J by 5 bases, leaving 10 bases between them.

This chain joins TRBV25-1 and TRBJ2-3; D is possibly TRBD2 (7 bases). In germline, CDR1 is MGHDK, CDR2 SYGVNS. V lost 6 bases to trimming and J lost 8 bases, with 18 bases between them. This CDR3 has 14 residues. CDR3 DNA: TGTGCCAGCAGCAGGCCCGGGGGGCCCCTTACGCAGTATTTT. Residues: CASSRPGGPLTQYF.

The V gene is TRBV2, the J gene TRBJ2-3; TRBD2 aligns across 11 bases. V shed 8 bases, J shed 7 bases, and the junction held 11 bases outside the gene matches. The CDR3 has 15 residues. From germline, CDR1 is SNHLY and CDR2 FYNNEI. The CDR3 nucleotides are TGTGCCAGCTCACTTAGCGGGGGGGCCGTCCATACGCAGTATTTT. Translated: CASSLSGGAVHTQYF.

The V and J genes are TRBV5-5 and TRBJ2-2, with a tentative D call TRBD1 (5 bases). Deletions cut 0 bases from V and 5 bases from J, with 8 bases between. Per germline, CDR1 SGHKS and CDR2 YYEKEE (reference sequence). The CDR3 loop spans 14 amino acids. CDR3 residues: CASSLETATGELFF. DNA for the CDR3: TGTGCCAGCAGCTTGGAGACAGCTACCGGGGAGCTGTTTTTT.

The gene calls are TRBV5-6 and TRBJ2-5, with 8 bases identical to TRBD1. This CDR3 comprises 14 residues. Trimming cost V 4 bases and J 5 bases; bases outside gene matches: 7. CDR1 and CDR2 (germline): SGHDT, YYEEEE. In nucleotides, the CDR3 is TGTGCCAGCAGCACCGGACAGGGTGGGGAGACCCAGTACTTC. Translating it yields CASSTGQGGETQYF.

This clone was counted once. The rearrangement joins TRBV5-1 to TRBJ2-3; 7 positions agree with TRBD1. CDR3 size: 15 residues. Germline loops: CDR1 SGHRS, CDR2 YFSETQ. V trimming: 2 bases; J trimming: 1 base; junction bases outside the gene matches: 4. This CDR3 reads CASSFDGQGTDTQYF. CDR3 nucleotides: TGCGCCAGCAGCTTCGACGGACAGGGCACAGATACGCAGTATTTT. Looking up the rest from reference TRBV5-1 and TRBJ2-3 gives the full variable domain: KAGVTQTPRYLIKTRGQQVTLSCSPISGHRSVSWYQQTPGQGLQFLFEYFSETQRNKGNFPGRFSGRQFSNSRSEMNVSTLELGDSALYLCASSFDGQGTDTQYFGPGTRLTVL.

The chain uses TRBV5-1 and TRBJ2-1, with 8 nucleotides matching TRBD2. The CDR3 is 16 amino acids. V gave up 0 bases and J gave up 5 bases; unmatched junction bases: 7. Germline CDR1 SGHRS, CDR2 YFSETQ. CDR3 region: CASSLGGAGANNEQFF. The CDR3 DNA reads TGCGCCAGCAGCTTGGGAGGAGCGGGGGCAAACAATGAGCAGTTCTTC.